The clone carrying this T cell receptor (beta chain) was seen only a few times. No antigen is known for it. Construction of the TCRbeta library involved unique molecular identifiers. MiXCR, run by TCRdb on the PCR reads, gives a single entry per CDR3 protein. The sample carries hundreds of thousands of distinct CDR3 sequences, 20% to 30% recorded once. The sample belongs to a study of T-cell reconstitution after alpha-beta-depleted transplantation in children. Broader study findings: Surviving recipient T cells and thymic progenitors underlay high day-60 TCRbeta diversity in some patients. Where alpha-beta T cells came from about two months after transplant was reportedly several hundred expanded graft clones. One year post-transplant, T-cell counts and diversity were largely derived from T cells produced anew.

The CDR3 totals 15 residues. Germline V lookup: CDR1 SEHNR, CDR2 FQNEAQ (reference sequence). V was cut by 0 bases and J by 4 bases, with 9 bases left in between. This receptor was taken from a female patient between 2 and 15 years old who had a stem cell transplant for congenital amegakaryocytic thrombocytopenia, so the T cells may come from the graft donor. The starting material was PBMCs, mostly from graft donor cells, obtained 360 days after TCRalphabeta/CD19-depleted stem cell transplant. The gene calls are TRBV7-9 and TRBJ1-4; D not resolved. Written as DNA, the CDR3 is TGTGCCAGCAGCTTAGCCCAACCAATTAATGAAAAACTGTTTTTT. Its translation is CASSLAQPINEKLFF.